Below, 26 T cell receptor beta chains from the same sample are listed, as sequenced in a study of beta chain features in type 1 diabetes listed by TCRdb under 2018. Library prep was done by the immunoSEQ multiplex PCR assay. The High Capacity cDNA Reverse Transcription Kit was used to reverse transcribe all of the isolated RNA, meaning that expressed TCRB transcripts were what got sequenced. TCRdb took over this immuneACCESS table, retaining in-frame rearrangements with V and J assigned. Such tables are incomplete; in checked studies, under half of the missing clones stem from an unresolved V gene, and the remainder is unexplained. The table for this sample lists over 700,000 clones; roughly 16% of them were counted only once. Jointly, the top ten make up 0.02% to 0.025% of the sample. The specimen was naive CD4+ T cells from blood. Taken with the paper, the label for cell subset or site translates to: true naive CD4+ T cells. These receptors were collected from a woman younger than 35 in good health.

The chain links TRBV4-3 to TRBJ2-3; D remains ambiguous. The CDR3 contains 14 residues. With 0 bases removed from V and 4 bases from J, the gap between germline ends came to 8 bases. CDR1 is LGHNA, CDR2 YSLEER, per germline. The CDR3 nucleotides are TGCGCCAGCAGCCAAGATATCTGGGCAGATACGCAGTATTTT. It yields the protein CASSQDIWADTQYF.

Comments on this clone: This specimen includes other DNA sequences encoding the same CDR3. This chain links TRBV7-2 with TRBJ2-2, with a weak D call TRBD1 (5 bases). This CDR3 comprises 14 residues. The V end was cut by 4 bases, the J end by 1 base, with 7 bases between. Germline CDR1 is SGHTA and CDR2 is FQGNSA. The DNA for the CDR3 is TGTGCCAGCAGCTCTCAGGGGAACACCGGGGAGCTGTTTTTT. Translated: CASSSQGNTGELFF.

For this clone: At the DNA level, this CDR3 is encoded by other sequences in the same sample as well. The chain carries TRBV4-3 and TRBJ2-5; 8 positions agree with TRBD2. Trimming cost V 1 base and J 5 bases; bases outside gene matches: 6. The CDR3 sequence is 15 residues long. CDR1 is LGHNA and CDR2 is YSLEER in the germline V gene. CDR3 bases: TGCGCCAGCAGCCAAGGTCGCGGGGGGAGGGAGACCCAGTACTTC. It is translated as CASSQGRGGRETQYF.

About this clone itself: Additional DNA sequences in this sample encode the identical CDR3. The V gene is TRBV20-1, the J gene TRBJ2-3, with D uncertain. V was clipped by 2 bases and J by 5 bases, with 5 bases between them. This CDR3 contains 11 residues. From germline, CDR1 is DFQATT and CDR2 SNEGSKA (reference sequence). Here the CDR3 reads CSARSGDTQYF. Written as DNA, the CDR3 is TGCAGTGCTAGATCCGGAGATACGCAGTATTTT.

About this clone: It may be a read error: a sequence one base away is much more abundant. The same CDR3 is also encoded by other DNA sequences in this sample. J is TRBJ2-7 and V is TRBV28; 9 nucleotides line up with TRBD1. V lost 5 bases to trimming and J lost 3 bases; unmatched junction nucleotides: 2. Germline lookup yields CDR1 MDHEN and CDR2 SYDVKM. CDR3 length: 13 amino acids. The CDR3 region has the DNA TGTGCCAGCAGTCCGGGACAGGGCTACGAGCAGTACTTC. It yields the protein CASSPGQGYEQYF. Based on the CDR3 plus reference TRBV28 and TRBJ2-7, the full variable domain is DVKVTQSSRYLVKRTGEKVFLECVQDMDHENMFWYRQDPGLGLRLIYFSYDVKMKEKGDIPEGYSVSREKKERFSLILESASTNQTSMYLCASSPGQGYEQYFGPGTRLTVT.

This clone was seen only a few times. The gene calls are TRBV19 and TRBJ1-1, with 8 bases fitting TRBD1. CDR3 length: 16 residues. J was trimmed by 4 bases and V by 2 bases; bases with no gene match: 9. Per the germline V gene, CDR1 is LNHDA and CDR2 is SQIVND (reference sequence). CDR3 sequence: CASSISHRGWGTEAFF. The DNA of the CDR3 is TGTGCCAGTAGTATATCCCACAGGGGGTGGGGCACTGAAGCTTTCTTT.

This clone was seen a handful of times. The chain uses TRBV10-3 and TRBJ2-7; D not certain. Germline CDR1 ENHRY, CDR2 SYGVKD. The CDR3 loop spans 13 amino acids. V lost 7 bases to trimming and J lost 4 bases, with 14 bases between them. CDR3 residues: CAITSRVEYEQYF. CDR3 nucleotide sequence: TGTGCCATCACCAGCCGGGTGGAGTACGAGCAGTACTTC.

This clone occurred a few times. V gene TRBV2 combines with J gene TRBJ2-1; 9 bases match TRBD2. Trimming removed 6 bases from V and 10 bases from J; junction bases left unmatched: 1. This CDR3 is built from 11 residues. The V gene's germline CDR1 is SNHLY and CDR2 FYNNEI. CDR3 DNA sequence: TGTGCCAGCAGCACTAGCGGGGAGCAGTTCTTC. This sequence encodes CASSTSGEQFF.

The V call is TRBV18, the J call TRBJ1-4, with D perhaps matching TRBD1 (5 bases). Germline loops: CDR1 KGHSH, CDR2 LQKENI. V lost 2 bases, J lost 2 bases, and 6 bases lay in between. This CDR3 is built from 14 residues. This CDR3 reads CASSPGGTNEKLFF. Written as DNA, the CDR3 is TGTGCCAGCTCACCAGGGGGGACTAATGAAAAACTGTTTTTT.

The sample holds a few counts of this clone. CDR3 DNA: TGTGCCAGCAGCTTATCGCCGGTTAGGGGAGAAAACACTGAAGCTTTCTTT. This encodes CASSLSPVRGENTEAFF. J is TRBJ1-1 and V is TRBV7-2; a weak D match, TRBD1 (5 bases). In germline, CDR1 is SGHTA, CDR2 FQGNSA. CDR3 length: 17 amino acids. The ends were cut back, 2 bases at V and 2 bases at J, with 18 bases in the middle.

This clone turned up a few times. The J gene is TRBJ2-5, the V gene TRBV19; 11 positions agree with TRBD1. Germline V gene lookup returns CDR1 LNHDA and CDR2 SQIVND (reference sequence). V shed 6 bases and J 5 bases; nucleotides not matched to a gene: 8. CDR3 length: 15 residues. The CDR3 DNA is TGTGCCAGTAGCCCGGGACAGGGGGGTATGGAGACCCAGTACTTC. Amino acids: CASSPGQGGMETQYF.

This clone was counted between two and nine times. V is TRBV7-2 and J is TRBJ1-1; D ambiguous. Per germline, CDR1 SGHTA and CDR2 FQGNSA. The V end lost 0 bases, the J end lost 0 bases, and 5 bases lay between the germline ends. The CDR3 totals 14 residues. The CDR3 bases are TGTGCCAGCAGCTTAGCGCTTGTGAACACTGAAGCTTTCTTT. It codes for CASSLALVNTEAFF.

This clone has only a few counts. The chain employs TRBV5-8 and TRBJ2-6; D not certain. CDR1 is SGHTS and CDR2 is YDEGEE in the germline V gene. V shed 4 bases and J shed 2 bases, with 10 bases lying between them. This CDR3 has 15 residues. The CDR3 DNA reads TGTGCCAGCAGCCGCGGAAACACTGGGGCCAACGTCCTGACTTTC. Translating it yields CASSRGNTGANVLTF.

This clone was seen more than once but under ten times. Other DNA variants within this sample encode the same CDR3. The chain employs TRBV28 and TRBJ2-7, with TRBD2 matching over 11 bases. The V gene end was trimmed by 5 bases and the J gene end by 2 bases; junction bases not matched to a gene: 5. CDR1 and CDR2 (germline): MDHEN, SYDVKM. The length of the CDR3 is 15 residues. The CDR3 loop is CASSRGTSGTYEQYF. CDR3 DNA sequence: TGTGCCAGCAGTCGAGGGACTAGCGGAACCTACGAGCAGTACTTC.

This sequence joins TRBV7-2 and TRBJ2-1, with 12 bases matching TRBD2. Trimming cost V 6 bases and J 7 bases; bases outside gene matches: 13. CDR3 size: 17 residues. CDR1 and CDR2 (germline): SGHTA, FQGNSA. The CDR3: CASRLGPGTSGPNEQFF. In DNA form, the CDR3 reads TGTGCCAGCAGGCTCGGCCCCGGGACTAGCGGGCCAAATGAGCAGTTCTTC. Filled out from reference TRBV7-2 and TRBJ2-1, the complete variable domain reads GAGVSQSPSNKVTEKGKDVELRCDPISGHTALYWYRQSLGQGLEFLIYFQGNSAPDKSGLPSDRFSAERTGGSVSTLTIQRTQQEDSAVYLCASRLGPGTSGPNEQFFGPGTRLTVL.

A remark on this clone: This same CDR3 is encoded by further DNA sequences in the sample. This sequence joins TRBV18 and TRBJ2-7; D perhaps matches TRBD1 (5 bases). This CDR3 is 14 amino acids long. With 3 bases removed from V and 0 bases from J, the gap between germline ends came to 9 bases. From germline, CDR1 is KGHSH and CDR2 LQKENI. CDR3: CASSPSRDSYEQYF. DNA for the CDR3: TGTGCCAGCTCACCTAGCAGGGACTCCTACGAGCAGTACTTC.

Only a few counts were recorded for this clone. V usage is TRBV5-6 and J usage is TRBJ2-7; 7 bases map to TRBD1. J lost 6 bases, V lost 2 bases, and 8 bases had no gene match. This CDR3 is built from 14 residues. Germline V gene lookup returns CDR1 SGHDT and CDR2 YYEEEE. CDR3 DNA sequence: TGTGCCAGCAGCTTTTACAGGGGATGGGGCGAGCAGTACTTC. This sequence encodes CASSFYRGWGEQYF.

CDR3 loop: CASSPTGGRGYTF. CDR3 DNA: TGTGCCAGCAGTCCCACAGGGGGCCGGGGCTACACCTTC. J is TRBJ1-2 and V is TRBV6-5, with 9 nucleotides matching TRBD1. The CDR3 has 13 amino acids. Per germline, CDR1 MNHEY and CDR2 SVGAGI. V was clipped by 5 bases and J by 8 bases; unmatched bases: 6.

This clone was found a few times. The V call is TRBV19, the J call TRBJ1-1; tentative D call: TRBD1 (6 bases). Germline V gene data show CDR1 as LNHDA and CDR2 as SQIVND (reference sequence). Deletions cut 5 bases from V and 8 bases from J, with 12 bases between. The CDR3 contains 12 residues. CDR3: CASSPRQAEAFF. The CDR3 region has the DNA TGTGCCAGTAGTCCAAGACAGGCCGAAGCTTTCTTT.

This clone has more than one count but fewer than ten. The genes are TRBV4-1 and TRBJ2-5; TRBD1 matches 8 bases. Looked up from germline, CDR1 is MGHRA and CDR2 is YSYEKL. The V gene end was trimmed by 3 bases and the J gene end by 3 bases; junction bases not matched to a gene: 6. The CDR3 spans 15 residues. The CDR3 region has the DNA TGCGCCAGCAGCCAGGGACCGACAGGGGAAGAGACCCAGTACTTC. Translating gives CASSQGPTGEETQYF.

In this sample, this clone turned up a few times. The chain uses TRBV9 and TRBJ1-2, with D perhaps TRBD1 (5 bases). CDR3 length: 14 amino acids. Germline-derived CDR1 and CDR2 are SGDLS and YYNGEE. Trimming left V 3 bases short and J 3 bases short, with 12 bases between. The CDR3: CASSAHQGYYGYTF. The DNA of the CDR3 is TGTGCCAGCAGCGCCCACCAGGGTTACTATGGCTACACCTTC.

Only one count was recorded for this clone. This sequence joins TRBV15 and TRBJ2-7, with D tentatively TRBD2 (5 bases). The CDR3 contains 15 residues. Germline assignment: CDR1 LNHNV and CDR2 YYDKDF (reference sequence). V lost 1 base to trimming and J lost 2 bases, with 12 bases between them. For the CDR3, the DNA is TGTGCCACCAGCAGAGTGATTAGCGAACCCTACGAGCAGTACTTC. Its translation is CATSRVISEPYEQYF.

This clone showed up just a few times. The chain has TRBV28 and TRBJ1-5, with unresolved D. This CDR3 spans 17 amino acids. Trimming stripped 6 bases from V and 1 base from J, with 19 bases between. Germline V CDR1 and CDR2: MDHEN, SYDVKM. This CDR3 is CASSFRPNRGSNQPQHF. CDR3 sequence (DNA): TGTGCCAGCAGCTTCAGGCCCAATCGAGGGAGCAATCAGCCCCAGCATTTT.

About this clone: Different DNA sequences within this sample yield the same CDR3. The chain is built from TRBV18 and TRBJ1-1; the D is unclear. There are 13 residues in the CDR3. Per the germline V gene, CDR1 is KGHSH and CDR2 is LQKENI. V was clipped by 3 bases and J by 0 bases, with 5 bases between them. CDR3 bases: TGTGCCAGCTCACCGATCCTGAACACTGAAGCTTTCTTT. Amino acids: CASSPILNTEAFF.

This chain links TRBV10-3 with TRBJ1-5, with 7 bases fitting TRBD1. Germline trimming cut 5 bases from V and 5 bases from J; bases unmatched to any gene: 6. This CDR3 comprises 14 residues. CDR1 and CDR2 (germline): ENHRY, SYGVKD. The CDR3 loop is CAISQQGLDQPQHF. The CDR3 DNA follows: TGTGCCATCAGTCAACAGGGGTTGGATCAGCCCCAGCATTTT.

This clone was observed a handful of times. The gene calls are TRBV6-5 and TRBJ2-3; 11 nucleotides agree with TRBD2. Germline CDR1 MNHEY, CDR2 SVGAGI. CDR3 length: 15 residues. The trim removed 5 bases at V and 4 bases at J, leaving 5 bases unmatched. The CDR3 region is CASSGLAGGADTQYF. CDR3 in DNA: TGTGCCAGCAGTGGGCTAGCGGGAGGTGCAGATACGCAGTATTTT.